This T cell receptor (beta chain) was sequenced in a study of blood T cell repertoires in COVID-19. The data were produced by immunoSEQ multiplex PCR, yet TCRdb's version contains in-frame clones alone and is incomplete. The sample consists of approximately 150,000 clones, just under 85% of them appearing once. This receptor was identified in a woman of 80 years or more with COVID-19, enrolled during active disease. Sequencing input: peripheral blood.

The CDR3 region is CASSLMWGRDSNQPQHF. The CDR3 DNA is TGTGCCAGCAGTTTAATGTGGGGTCGGGATAGCAATCAGCCCCAGCATTTT. The V call is TRBV27, the J call TRBJ1-5; the D is unclear. V was cut by 2 bases and J by 0 bases, with 14 bases left in between. Germline loops: CDR1 MNHEY, CDR2 SMNVEV (reference sequence). The CDR3 loop spans 17 amino acids.